The entry below describes one TCR beta chain. Antigen specificity is unknown. The data were obtained in a study of T cell responses to AZD1222 COVID-19 vaccine. Study-level results: Donors were chiefly white British, with a greater number of females, and clonal diversity was perhaps underestimated. Reportedly, nearly half of unique spike TCRs recognized epitopes outside B.1.351/B.1.1.7 mutations. Spike-specific TCR breadth and depth grew following two AZD1222 doses.

Germline V CDR1 and CDR2: LGHNA, YNFKEQ. Unmatched junction bases numbered 5, after V lost 2 bases and J lost 8 bases. This CDR3 has 15 residues. Measured with immunoSEQ multiplex PCR; TCRdb has only the in-frame clones, and not every one. The sample yields some 120,000 clones, approximately 85% seen once. Sequencing was performed on peripheral blood, taken on day 0 of AZD1222 vaccination. This chain connects TRBV4-2 to TRBJ1-6; 8 bases fit TRBD1. The sequence derives from an adult in good health. The CDR3 bases are TGTGCCAGCAGCCAACCGGACAGGGACTATTCACCCCTCCACTTT. Its translation: CASSQPDRDYSPLHF.